Shown below are 21 T cell receptor beta chains from a single sample sequenced in a study of blood T cells in healthy people across ages. The use of a sample-barcoded 5' primer and a J-beta primer mix characterized a second PCR of roughly 6 to 11 cycles. TCRdb reprocessed the 5' RACE reads with MiXCR, giving one entry per CDR3 protein. The table lists 650,000 to 900,000 distinct CDR3 sequences, around 62% of them singletons. The specimen was blood. These receptors all stem from a man aged 25-45 years in good health.

The rearrangement links TRBV7-3 to TRBJ2-1; 10 nucleotides line up with TRBD1. The J segment lost 6 bases and the V segment lost 6 bases, leaving 5 bases of the junction unmatched. Germline CDR1 is SGHTA and CDR2 is FQGTGA. The CDR3 extends over 14 amino acids. The CDR3 loop reads CASRTGGESNEQFF. CDR3 DNA sequence: TGTGCCAGCAGGACAGGGGGCGAATCCAATGAGCAGTTCTTC.

V and J are TRBV6-1 and TRBJ1-4; D gene uncertain. V gave up 1 base and J gave up 8 bases, with 11 bases separating them. This CDR3 has 14 amino acids. Germline V gives CDR1 MNHNS, CDR2 SASEGT. The chain's CDR3 is CASSEDPVGEKLFF. The DNA for the CDR3 is TGTGCCAGCAGTGAAGACCCGGTGGGCGAAAAACTGTTTTTT.

V usage is TRBV5-1 and J usage is TRBJ2-2, with TRBD2 matching 8 bases. The V gene's germline CDR1 is SGHRS and CDR2 YFSETQ. The CDR3 spans 15 residues. With V trimmed by 6 bases and J by 0 bases, 4 bases remained unmatched. CDR3 bases: TGCGCCAGCAAAACTAGCGGCTCGAACACCGGGGAGCTGTTTTTT. Residues: CASKTSGSNTGELFF.

A single count supports this clonotype. This chain connects TRBV7-8 to TRBJ2-1; D is unresolved. This CDR3 has 12 residues. The germline gives CDR1 SGHVS, CDR2 FQNEAQ. Trimming took off 1 base at V and 7 bases at J, with 5 bases between the two ends. The CDR3 spells CASSLVKNEQFF. For the CDR3, the DNA is TGTGCCAGCAGCTTAGTCAAGAATGAGCAGTTCTTC.

The J gene is TRBJ2-1, the V gene TRBV9, with 10 bases aligning to TRBD1. With 3 bases clipped from V and 5 bases from J, the junction kept 5 bases outside the gene matches. Germline V gene lookup returns CDR1 SGDLS and CDR2 YYNGEE. This CDR3 is 15 amino acids long. The CDR3 DNA is TGTGCCAGCAGCGCCGAGGACAGGGGGAACAATGAGCAGTTCTTC. Amino acids: CASSAEDRGNNEQFF.

The chain couples TRBV4-3 to TRBJ2-3, with unresolved D. CDR3 length: 17 residues. V lost 0 bases to trimming and J lost 4 bases, with 17 bases between them. CDR1 and CDR2 from the germline V gene are LGHNA and YSLEER. The CDR3 sequence is CASSQDYAGNPPDTQYF. For the CDR3, the DNA is TGCGCCAGCAGCCAAGATTACGCAGGCAACCCCCCAGATACGCAGTATTTT.

The chain joins TRBV19 to TRBJ2-1; TRBD1 might be the D (7 bases). Trimming pared 7 bases from V and 7 bases from J, leaving 11 bases between. Germline-derived CDR1 and CDR2 are LNHDA and SQIVND (reference sequence). This CDR3 contains 12 residues. The CDR3 nucleotides read TGTGCCAGTATCCCAGGGGGGAATGAGCAGTTCTTC. Residues: CASIPGGNEQFF. Full variable domain (outside the CDR3, taken from reference TRBV19 and TRBJ2-1): DGGITQSPKYLFRKEGQNVTLSCEQNLNHDAMYWYRQDPGQGLRLIYYSQIVNDFQKGDIAEGYSVSREKKESFPLTVTSAQKNPTAFYLCASIPGGNEQFFGPGTRLTVL.

The rearrangement uses TRBV6-5 and TRBJ2-7; TRBD1 matches 7 bases. CDR1 MNHEY and CDR2 SVGAGI come from the germline V gene. CDR3 length: 11 residues. V gave up 10 bases and J gave up 3 bases; unmatched junction bases: 3. This CDR3 is CATRDSYEQYF. The CDR3 coding sequence is TGTGCCACCAGGGACAGCTACGAGCAGTACTTC.

The genes are TRBV4-3 and TRBJ2-7; 13 bases align to TRBD2. The ends lost 4 bases at V and 2 bases at J; junction bases unmatched: 8. There are 17 residues in the CDR3. Per germline, CDR1 LGHNA and CDR2 YSLEER. CDR3 protein: CASSPGTSGNFAYEQYF. The CDR3 bases are TGCGCCAGCAGCCCCGGGACTAGCGGGAACTTTGCCTACGAGCAGTACTTC.

V usage is TRBV7-6 and J usage is TRBJ2-4, with TRBD1 matching over 8 bases. The J call may be mistaken, given a closer DNA end match to TRBJ2-7. The CDR3 runs 16 residues. Germline V lookup: CDR1 SGHVS, CDR2 FNYEAQ. The chain's CDR3 is CASSLARDRWTYEQYF. In nucleotides, the CDR3 is TGTGCCAGCAGCTTAGCTAGGGACAGGTGGACGTACGAGCAGTACTTC.

The chain employs TRBV7-2 and TRBJ2-1; D remains unclear. The V and J ends lost 4 bases and 8 bases respectively, with 9 bases between them. The CDR3 contains 12 residues. CDR1 SGHTA and CDR2 FQGNSA come from the germline V gene. Written as DNA, the CDR3 is TGTGCCAGCAGCTCCAGAATCGATGAGCAGTTCTTC. It yields the protein CASSSRIDEQFF.

This rearrangement joins TRBV9 to TRBJ2-1; D possibly matches TRBD1 or TRBD2 (6 bases each). CDR1 SGDLS and CDR2 YYNGEE come from the germline V gene. V dropped 0 bases and J dropped 6 bases, with 19 bases sitting between them. This CDR3 has 17 amino acids. In DNA, the CDR3 is TGTGCCAGCAGCGTAGTCGGAGGAGGGACACCTCTCAATGAGCAGTTCTTC. It translates to CASSVVGGGTPLNEQFF.

V gene TRBV20-1 combines with J gene TRBJ2-1, with a tentative D call TRBD2 (5 bases). The V gene lost 1 base and the J gene lost 13 bases, with 23 bases spanning the gap. CDR3 length equals 15 residues. Germline CDR1 reads DFQATT; CDR2 reads SNEGSKA (reference sequence). CDR3 coding DNA: TGCAGTGCTAGAGGACGGGGAAACCCTCAAGAGACCCAGTTCTTC. Translation gives CSARGRGNPQETQFF.

This sequence joins TRBV7-2 and TRBJ2-1; TRBD2 aligns across 13 bases. The CDR3 runs 16 residues. The germline CDR1 and CDR2 sequences are SGHTA and FQGNSA. J gave up 10 bases and V 5 bases, and 11 bases lay outside the gene matches. For the CDR3, the DNA is TGTGCCAGCAGCCCAACTAGCGGGGGGGCCCTGCGCGAGCAGTTCTTC. It is translated as CASSPTSGGALREQFF.

The gene calls are TRBV20-1 and TRBJ2-1; 8 positions agree with TRBD2. Trimming removed 5 bases from V and 4 bases from J; junction bases left unmatched: 10. The CDR3 loop spans 15 amino acids. Germline V gives CDR1 DFQATT, CDR2 SNEGSKA (reference sequence). The CDR3 bases are TGCAGTGCTCCTCCGGCCGGCGGGGGGTACAATGAGCAGTTCTTC. It translates to CSAPPAGGGYNEQFF.

This clonotype is a singleton in its sample. J is TRBJ2-3 and V is TRBV4-2, with 7 positions matching TRBD2. V shed 4 bases, J shed 4 bases, and the junction held 5 bases outside the gene matches. This CDR3 is built from 14 residues. From germline, CDR1 is LGHNA and CDR2 YNFKEQ. Here the CDR3 DNA reads TGTGCCAGCAGCCTCTCTACTAGCGCAGATACGCAGTATTTT. It encodes CASSLSTSADTQYF.

In its sample, this clonotype was seen many times. The V call is TRBV7-2, the J call TRBJ2-3, with 8 bases fitting TRBD2. After removal of 2 bases from V and 0 bases from J, the junction contained 4 bases not matched to a gene. The germline CDR1 and CDR2 sequences are SGHTA and FQGNSA. This CDR3 is 16 amino acids long. The CDR3 is CASSLLRGGSTDTQYF. The CDR3 region has the DNA TGTGCCAGCAGCTTACTTCGCGGGGGGAGCACAGATACGCAGTATTTT.

The chain has TRBV3-1 and TRBJ2-6; D uncertain. The CDR3 is 15 residues long. V lost 2 bases and J lost 0, with 5 bases in between. Per germline, CDR1 LGHDT and CDR2 YNNKEL (reference sequence). In DNA, the CDR3 is TGTGCCAGCAGCCAACGGAGCTCTGGGGCCAACGTCCTGACTTTC. It codes for CASSQRSSGANVLTF.

The rearrangement uses TRBV27 and TRBJ1-4; 7 bases align to TRBD1. The CDR3 extends over 15 amino acids. Germline CDR1 and CDR2: MNHEY and SMNVEV (reference sequence). V lost 5 bases, J lost 3 bases, and 6 bases stayed unmatched. In DNA, the CDR3 is TGTGCCAGCAGTCTGAGGGGGCTGCCTAATGAAAAACTGTTTTTT. It encodes CASSLRGLPNEKLFF.

The CDR3 nucleotides read TGTGCCAGCAGTGAACCGATCCCCCCCTACGAGCAGTACTTC. Translation: CASSEPIPPYEQYF. This sequence joins TRBV25-1 and TRBJ2-7, with D unclear. There are 14 residues in the CDR3. CDR1 MGHDK and CDR2 SYGVNS come from the germline V gene. Trimming took 2 bases from V and 2 from J, leaving 10 bases between them.

The gene calls are TRBV11-1 and TRBJ2-1; D tentatively reads TRBD1 or TRBD2 (5 bases each). CDR1 SGHAT and CDR2 FQDESV come from the germline V gene (reference sequence). V lost 5 bases to trimming and J lost 2 bases, with 10 bases between them. The CDR3 covers 14 residues. CDR3 coding DNA: TGTGCCAGCAGCGAGGGGTCTACCTACAATGAGCAGTTCTTC. This gives the protein CASSEGSTYNEQFF.